Listed below are T cell receptor beta chains from one sample, sequenced in a study of blood T cell repertoires in COVID-19. Sequenced by immunoSEQ multiplex PCR; TCRdb stores in-frame clones only, minus some. The sample includes around 300,000 clones, 90% to 95% of them seen just once. The specimen was peripheral blood. These receptors were taken from a woman in her twenties or thirties with COVID-19, enrolled during active disease. Each CDR3 is given with its conserved first and last residue. Rows give clone size only sometimes, using once, few, many, or a class for an expanded clone.

clone_size v_call cdr3_aa
- TRBV5-1 CASSLEGLAGTGEQFF
once TRBV7-2 CASRPQLAGGPDEQFF
- TRBV20-1 CSARVGFETFF
- TRBV19 CASSIGLAGSTDTQYF
- TRBV12-5 CASGLGGVGNTIYF
- TRBV5-8 CASSLELARSYNEQFF
- TRBV7-6 CASSPIGGGSSGELFF
- TRBV11-3 CASSSRLAGETGELFF
- TRBV5-1 CASSLGGNLNTEAFF
- TRBV3-1/TRBV3-2 CASSQDTGRPLHF
- TRBV18 CASSPPQGGNEKLFF
- TRBV11-2 CASSLSTGAEANYGYTF
- TRBV3-1/TRBV3-2 CASSPGQGTELYNSPLHF
- TRBV7-2 CASSPRWDSDTGELFF
- TRBV11-2 CASSLGTGGPYEQYF
- TRBV6-1 CASSERDRVRMSYTF
- TRBV7-8 CASSRIRTGLVNGYTF
- TRBV6-5 CASSRMTSGATQYF
few TRBV29-1 CSVDRGHDYNEQFF
- TRBV11-2 CASSLGQGDEQFF
- TRBV18 CASSPPMTGVYNEQFF
- TRBV6-2/TRBV6-3 CASSYSGGRRNIQYF
- TRBV19 CASSPQRELFADTQYF
- TRBV11-2 CASSLETGASTEAFF
few TRBV3-1/TRBV3-2 CASSPRTGAGFHYGYTF
- TRBV30 CAWSVLRSGSYEQYF
- TRBV18 CASSPNGGASNQPQHF
- TRBV19 CASSIVGQGVYEQYF
- TRBV24-1 CATSEASGTHEQFF
- TRBV15 CATSRGTEGNQPQHF